The 13 T cell receptor beta chains below were found in one sample sequenced in a study of T cell responses to AZD1222 COVID-19 vaccine. Clones were read by immunoSEQ multiplex PCR, and TCRdb kept only the in-frame ones, dropping some. This sample carries around 60,000 clones, about 87% of them seen once, and the ten largest clones take around 5.2%. This specimen consisted of peripheral blood, obtained on day 0 of AZD1222 vaccination. The receptors were sampled from an adult in good health.

The chain combines TRBV7-9 with TRBJ1-3; D is possibly TRBD1 (6 bases). V was trimmed by 4 bases and J by 0 bases, leaving 16 bases between them. The CDR3 consists of 17 residues. Germline CDR1 reads SEHNR; CDR2 reads FQNEAQ (reference sequence). For the CDR3, the DNA is TGTGCCAGCAGCTCCGCCCCGGGACAAATCTCTGGAAACACCATATATTTT. Translated: CASSSAPGQISGNTIYF.

This chain links TRBV3-1 (or the pseudogene TRBV3-2) with TRBJ2-2; perhaps D is TRBD1 or TRBD2 (5 bases each). Per germline, CDR1 LGHDT and CDR2 YNNKEL (reference sequence). This CDR3 region has 13 residues. Between the trimmed V and J ends, which lost 0 bases and 9 bases, there was a span of 8 bases. This chain's CDR3 is CASSQDRDRELFF. The CDR3 DNA reads TGTGCCAGCAGCCAAGACCGGGACCGGGAGCTGTTTTTT.

This chain uses TRBV29-1 with TRBJ1-1; TRBD1 matches 11 bases. V lost 6 bases, J lost 4 bases, and 7 bases stayed unmatched. CDR1 SQVTM and CDR2 ANQGSEA come from the germline V gene. CDR3 length equals 14 residues. CDR3 residues: CSVGTGGIGTEAFF. The CDR3 coding sequence is TGCAGCGTGGGGACAGGGGGGATAGGCACTGAAGCTTTCTTT.

The chain combines TRBV6-5 with TRBJ1-4; no clear D gene. This CDR3 is 16 amino acids long. Germline V gene sequence: CDR1 MNHEY, CDR2 SVGAGI. V was pared by 2 bases and J by 0 bases, with 10 bases between. The CDR3 DNA sequence: TGTGCCAGCAGTTACCAAGGGCCAGCAACTAATGAAAAACTGTTTTTT. Protein product: CASSYQGPATNEKLFF.

The chain links TRBV19 to TRBJ2-1; 8 bases match TRBD1. This CDR3 is 14 amino acids long. Trimming at V came to 8 bases and at J to 5 bases, leaving 8 bases not matched to a gene. The germline gives CDR1 LNHDA, CDR2 SQIVND (reference sequence). The CDR3 reads CASSDRGYNNEQFF. In DNA form, the CDR3 reads TGTGCCAGTTCCGACAGGGGATACAACAATGAGCAGTTCTTC.

The rearrangement joins TRBV5-6 to TRBJ2-2; tentatively, D is TRBD1 (5 bases). The ends were cut back, 3 bases at V and 3 bases at J, with 15 bases in the middle. Looked up from germline, CDR1 is SGHDT and CDR2 is YYEEEE. This CDR3 is 16 amino acids long. The CDR3 DNA follows: TGTGCCAGCAGCTCTACGACAGCCCGCTACACCGGGGAGCTGTTTTTT. This encodes CASSSTTARYTGELFF.

The V call is TRBV5-1, the J call TRBJ2-7; D is ambiguous. The CDR3 spans 15 residues. V was shortened by 5 bases and J by 3 bases, with 18 bases between the two germline ends. Germline V gives CDR1 SGHRS, CDR2 YFSETQ. CDR3 DNA sequence: TGCGCCAGCAGAATTGGTGTTACAAGTAACTACGAGCAGTACTTC. Its translation: CASRIGVTSNYEQYF.

This chain links TRBV19 with TRBJ1-2; 7 bases match TRBD1. The J segment lost 4 bases and the V segment lost 4 bases, leaving 6 bases of the junction unmatched. In germline, CDR1 is LNHDA, CDR2 SQIVND (reference sequence). The CDR3 has 14 amino acids. The CDR3 reads CASSRGTELYGYTF. The CDR3 DNA is TGTGCCAGTAGTAGAGGGACAGAACTCTATGGCTACACCTTC.

This rearrangement joins TRBV5-1 to TRBJ1-4; D is unresolved. Germline V CDR1 and CDR2: SGHRS, YFSETQ. The CDR3 is 15 residues long. V was cut by 0 bases and J by 1 base, with 7 bases left in between. CDR3 nucleotides: TGCGCCAGCAGCTTGGCTGGGATAACTAATGAAAAACTGTTTTTT. This translates into CASSLAGITNEKLFF.

The chain links TRBV10-3 to TRBJ2-1; unclear D gene. CDR1 is ENHRY and CDR2 is SYGVKD in the germline V gene. V gave up 2 bases and J gave up 12 bases, with 11 bases separating them. CDR3 length equals 12 residues. CDR3 nucleotides: TGTGCCATCAGTGAGGGTATAGGGTCGCAGTTCTTC. This encodes CAISEGIGSQFF.

The chain joins TRBV7-8 to TRBJ1-6, with D possibly TRBD1 on 6 matching bases. Per the germline V gene, CDR1 is SGHVS and CDR2 is FQNEAQ. Trimming shortened V by 5 bases and J by 7 bases, and 12 bases separated the two germline ends. There are 14 residues in the CDR3. CDR3: CASSLTGSNSPLHF. CDR3 nucleotide sequence: TGTGCCAGCAGCCTAACAGGGTCCAATTCACCCCTCCACTTT.

The sample holds one count of this clone. The chain has TRBV6-5 and TRBJ2-7, with 11 bases fitting TRBD2. The ends lost 4 bases at V and 3 bases at J; junction bases unmatched: 5. The length of the CDR3 is 15 residues. In germline, CDR1 is MNHEY, CDR2 SVGAGI. The CDR3 loop reads CASSSPGLADYEQYF. In DNA, the CDR3 is TGTGCCAGCAGTTCCCCGGGACTAGCGGACTACGAGCAGTACTTC.

The J gene is TRBJ2-7, the V gene TRBV3-1 (or the pseudogene TRBV3-2); the D gene is possibly TRBD2 (7 bases). V dropped 1 base and J dropped 3 bases, with 16 bases sitting between them. CDR3 length: 16 residues. Germline V gene data show CDR1 as LGHDT and CDR2 as YNNKEL (reference sequence). The CDR3 spells CASSQVPGEGDYEQYF. CDR3 nucleotides: TGTGCCAGCAGCCAAGTCCCAGGGGAGGGAGACTACGAGCAGTACTTC.